The 14 T cell receptor beta chains given below trace back to one sample, sequenced in a study of blood T cell repertoires in COVID-19. Assay: immunoSEQ multiplex PCR; the TCRdb copy retains only in-frame clones and omits some. The sample holds roughly 43,000 clones, about 89% seen once. Sequencing was done on a sample of peripheral blood. The receptors were sampled from a man in his 70s with active COVID-19.

The chain uses TRBV6-1 and TRBJ2-5, with a possible D match to TRBD1 (6 bases). Deletions cut 0 bases from V and 7 bases from J, with 18 bases between. Germline V gives CDR1 MNHNS, CDR2 SASEGT. This CDR3 is built from 16 residues. CDR3 region: CASSEANDRLLRTQYF. In nucleotides, the CDR3 is TGTGCCAGCAGTGAAGCCAATGACAGGTTACTTCGGACCCAGTACTTC.

This chain links TRBV10-2 with TRBJ2-3; no clear D gene. V was clipped by 0 bases and J by 6 bases, with 4 bases between them. The CDR3 extends over 12 amino acids. CDR1 WSHSY and CDR2 SAAADI come from the germline V gene. The DNA for the CDR3 is TGCGCCAGCAGTGAGTCTCTGGATACGCAGTATTTT. Protein: CASSESLDTQYF.

This clone was detected once. The chain uses TRBV5-1 and TRBJ2-7; maybe TRBD1 (5 bases). The CDR3 runs 15 residues. Germline CDR1 is SGHRS and CDR2 is YFSETQ. Trimming cost V 0 bases and J 3 bases, with 13 bases left between them. DNA for the CDR3: TGCGCCAGCAGCTTGGGTGGGCAGGGATTCTACGAGCAGTACTTC. This sequence encodes CASSLGGQGFYEQYF.

V and J are TRBV5-1 and TRBJ2-2; 7 bases are shared with TRBD2. The CDR3 sequence is 17 residues long. Germline loops: CDR1 SGHRS, CDR2 YFSETQ. The V and J ends lost 4 bases and 1 base, in that order; junction bases with no gene match: 10. This CDR3 is CASSLTPAGVNTGELFF. The DNA of the CDR3 is TGCGCCAGCAGCCTAACCCCCGCGGGGGTGAACACCGGGGAGCTGTTTTTT.

The rearrangement uses TRBV9 and TRBJ1-1; D gene uncertain. V was clipped by 3 bases and J by 3 bases, with 12 bases between them. The germline gives CDR1 SGDLS, CDR2 YYNGEE. This CDR3 region has 14 residues. The CDR3 reads CASSDRISDTEAFF. The CDR3 coding sequence is TGTGCCAGCAGCGATCGCATCTCGGACACTGAAGCTTTCTTT.

The chain uses TRBV24-1 and TRBJ2-1; the D gene is possibly TRBD1 (5 bases). CDR3 length equals 17 residues. The germline CDR1 and CDR2 sequences are KGHDR and SFDVKD. Trimming removed 4 bases from V and 7 bases from J, with 22 bases in between. The CDR3 coding sequence is TGTGCCACCAGTGACCTTAATCGGACCCCGAAGGGGAATGAGCAGTTCTTC. Protein sequence: CATSDLNRTPKGNEQFF.

The V and J genes are TRBV28 and TRBJ2-2, with 9 bases fitting TRBD1. V dropped 5 bases and J dropped 4; count of bases not matched to a gene: 8. Per germline, CDR1 MDHEN and CDR2 SYDVKM. This CDR3 spans 16 amino acids. The chain's CDR3 is CASSTYRGRSTGELFF. The CDR3 DNA follows: TGTGCCAGCAGTACGTACAGGGGGCGCTCCACCGGGGAGCTGTTTTTT. Full variable domain (missing parts from reference TRBV28 and TRBJ2-2): DVKVTQSSRYLVKRTGEKVFLECVQDMDHENMFWYRQDPGLGLRLIYFSYDVKMKEKGDIPEGYSVSREKKERFSLILESASTNQTSMYLCASSTYRGRSTGELFFGEGSRLTVL.

This chain links TRBV10-3 with TRBJ2-1; D is perhaps TRBD2 (5 bases). V was cut by 5 bases and J by 10 bases, with 15 bases left in between. CDR1 is ENHRY and CDR2 is SYGVKD in the germline V gene. This CDR3 is built from 13 residues. CDR3 residues: CAISHSLGEEQFF. CDR3 in DNA: TGTGCCATCAGTCATAGTCTTGGGGAGGAGCAGTTCTTC.

The chain employs TRBV7-8 and TRBJ2-5; 9 bases are a match to TRBD2. V dropped 1 base and J dropped 5; count of bases not matched to a gene: 8. Germline V lookup: CDR1 SGHVS, CDR2 FQNEAQ. The CDR3 contains 16 residues. CDR3 DNA sequence: TGTGCCAGCAGCTTAGTAAGACTAGCGGTGGGGGAGACCCAGTACTTC. Translated: CASSLVRLAVGETQYF.

The rearrangement joins TRBV29-1 to TRBJ1-1, with TRBD1 matching over 8 bases. CDR1 and CDR2 (germline): SQVTM, ANQGSEA. Trimming cost V 6 bases and J 1 base; bases outside gene matches: 7. The length of the CDR3 is 14 residues. The CDR3 sequence is CSVHRGSWNTEAFF. CDR3 DNA: TGCAGCGTCCACAGGGGGTCCTGGAACACTGAAGCTTTCTTT.

CDR3 nucleotide sequence: TGTGCCGTCAATTTGAAGGGACTAACTAGCACAGATACGCAGTATTTT. Translated: CAVNLKGLTSTDTQYF. The chain couples TRBV7-8 to TRBJ2-3; 7 bases agree with TRBD2. Germline V gene data show CDR1 as SGHVS and CDR2 as FQNEAQ. The CDR3 spans 16 residues. V lost 11 bases and J lost 0; bases outside the gene matches: 14.

This clone was picked up many times. The J gene is TRBJ2-7, the V gene TRBV5-8, with 7 bases lining up with TRBD2. The J segment lost 5 bases and the V segment lost 0 bases, leaving 5 bases of the junction unmatched. Germline V gives CDR1 SGHTS, CDR2 YDEGEE. This CDR3 comprises 14 residues. CDR3 protein: CASSLAGLEDEQYF. The CDR3 region has the DNA TGTGCCAGCAGCTTGGCCGGACTAGAGGACGAGCAGTACTTC.

Comment on this clone: A much larger clonotype is one base distant, so this may be a read error. The same CDR3 also results from other DNA sequences found in this sample. This chain uses TRBV18 with TRBJ2-7, with 7 bases lining up with TRBD1. The CDR3 runs 13 residues. J was trimmed by 4 bases and V by 3 bases; bases with no gene match: 3. CDR1 and CDR2 from the germline V gene are KGHSH and LQKENI. The CDR3 is CASSPGQTYEQYF. The CDR3 DNA is TGTGCCAGCTCACCGGGACAGACGTACGAGCAGTACTTC.

The CDR3 sequence is CASSPLVGNNEQFF. CDR3 sequence (DNA): TGTGCCAGCTCACCCCTGGTCGGTAACAATGAGCAGTTCTTC. The chain recombines TRBV18 with TRBJ2-1; D unresolved. V dropped 3 bases and J dropped 5 bases, with 11 bases sitting between them. This CDR3 is built from 14 residues. Germline CDR1 and CDR2: KGHSH and LQKENI. The whole variable domain, remainder taken from reference TRBV18 and TRBJ2-1, is NAGVMQNPRHLVRRRGQEARLRCSPMKGHSHVYWYRQLPEEGLKFMVYLQKENIIDESGMPKERFSAEFPKEGPSILRIQQVVRGDSAAYFCASSPLVGNNEQFFGPGTRLTVL.